Listed here are 22 T cell receptor beta chains from one sample, sequenced in a study of blood T cells in healthy people across ages. The authors ran a second PCR of about 6 to 11 cycles using a sample-barcoded 5' primer and a J-beta primer mix. TCRdb re-called the 5' RACE reads with MiXCR, one entry per CDR3 protein. In the table there are around 850,000 distinct CDR3 sequences, 35% to 40% of which are singletons. Sequencing was carried out using blood. The receptors were sampled from a man aged 18 to 29 in good health.

The chain combines TRBV6-5 with TRBJ2-1; TRBD2 matches at 9 bases. The CDR3 length is 16 residues. Germline V gene lookup returns CDR1 MNHEY and CDR2 SVGAGI. After removal of 6 bases from V and 3 bases from J, the junction contained 9 bases not matched to a gene. In DNA form, the CDR3 reads TGTGCCAGCAGGGTTCAACCAGCGGGGGGCTACAATGAGCAGTTCTTC. This sequence encodes CASRVQPAGGYNEQFF.

This chain links TRBV27 with TRBJ2-3; 9 nucleotides line up with TRBD1. This CDR3 is 24 amino acids long. CDR1 is MNHEY, CDR2 SMNVEV, per germline (reference sequence). V dropped 4 bases and J dropped 2; count of bases not matched to a gene: 31. CDR3 region: CASSSRDREKKGLTGAGLTDTQYF. The CDR3 bases are TGTGCCAGCAGTTCTCGGGACAGGGAAAAGAAGGGGCTAACAGGCGCGGGACTCACAGATACGCAGTATTTT.

As for this clonotype: A read error likely explains this, since a far larger clone differs by one base. The V call is TRBV7-2, the J call TRBJ2-1, with a weak D call TRBD2 (6 bases). Germline V gene lookup returns CDR1 SGHTA and CDR2 FQGNSA. This CDR3 region has 13 residues. CDR3 coding DNA: TGTGCCAGCAGCCCCGGGACTTACAAGGAGCAGTTCTTC. The encoded protein is CASSPGTYKEQFF.

This clonotype was seen only a few times. This chain links TRBV4-2 with TRBJ2-4; D is ambiguous. The CDR3 sequence is 16 residues long. The V gene lost 4 bases and the J gene lost 6 bases, with 19 bases spanning the gap. CDR1 is LGHNA, CDR2 YNFKEQ, per germline. CDR3 region: CASSRIIGSIGNIQYF. The CDR3 coding sequence is TGTGCCAGCAGCCGGATAATAGGGTCCATTGGAAACATTCAGTACTTC.

To note about this clonotype: A much larger clone sits a single nucleotide away, making a read error possible. The gene calls are TRBV6-5 and TRBJ1-1, with a possible D match to TRBD1 (6 bases). V lost 6 bases, J lost 7 bases, and 12 bases lay in between. This CDR3 is 12 amino acids long. Germline V gives CDR1 MNHEY, CDR2 SVGAGI. The CDR3 bases are TGTGCCAGCAGCCGGGACATGTTTGAAGCTTTCTTT. Its translation is CASSRDMFEAFF.

The genes are TRBV20-1 and TRBJ1-2, with a tentative D call TRBD1 (5 bases). Germline CDR1 reads DFQATT; CDR2 reads SNEGSKA (reference sequence). V lost 6 bases, J lost 1 base, and 21 bases lay in between. This CDR3 spans 16 amino acids. DNA of the CDR3: TGCAGTGCAGTCCCGGGACCCCTCGGGGTTAACTATGGCTACACCTTC. As protein: CSAVPGPLGVNYGYTF.

The chain recombines TRBV27 with TRBJ2-5; 7 nucleotides agree with TRBD1. The ends lost 2 bases at V and 2 bases at J; junction bases unmatched: 5. The CDR3 runs 15 residues. CDR1 and CDR2 (germline): MNHEY, SMNVEV (reference sequence). The CDR3 bases are TGTGCCAGCAGTTTAAGATCCAGGGGGCAAGAGACCCAGTACTTC. Its translation is CASSLRSRGQETQYF.

A few counts support this clonotype. V gene TRBV2 combines with J gene TRBJ2-5; D is ambiguous. CDR1 is SNHLY, CDR2 FYNNEI, per germline. Trimming stripped 6 bases from V and 11 bases from J, with 13 bases between. The length of the CDR3 is 11 residues. CDR3 loop: CASRGTEEQYF. The CDR3 DNA follows: TGTGCCAGCAGGGGAACTGAAGAGCAGTACTTC.

V gene TRBV20-1 combines with J gene TRBJ2-1, with D perhaps matching TRBD2 (5 bases). Trimming removed 5 bases at V and 6 bases at J, with 14 bases between. In germline, CDR1 is DFQATT, CDR2 SNEGSKA (reference sequence). This CDR3 is 13 amino acids long. This chain's CDR3 is CSAGGETFNEQFF. CDR3 nucleotide sequence: TGCAGTGCTGGAGGTGAGACCTTCAATGAGCAGTTCTTC.

Concerning this clonotype: Mismatch with germline at one junction end may stem from a read error. This chain links TRBV5-1 with TRBJ1-1; TRBD1 matches at 8 bases. Per germline, CDR1 SGHRS and CDR2 YFSETQ. This CDR3 is built from 15 residues. CDR3 loop: CAGSLFQGARTEAFF. The CDR3 DNA is TGCGCCGGCAGCTTGTTTCAGGGGGCAAGAACTGAAGCTTTCTTT.

The table lists this clonotype with a count of one. The chain has TRBV6-6 and TRBJ1-1, with a tentative D call TRBD1 (6 bases). The germline CDR1 and CDR2 sequences are MNHNY and SVGAGI (reference sequence). The CDR3 spans 15 residues. V was cut by 0 bases and J by 7 bases, with 15 bases left in between. The CDR3 loop is CASSYSKGGIGEAFF. CDR3 DNA: TGTGCCAGCAGTTACTCGAAGGGGGGGATTGGTGAAGCTTTCTTT.

This clonotype has a handful of counts. V gene TRBV5-1 combines with J gene TRBJ1-4; D remains ambiguous. There are 12 residues in the CDR3. With 3 bases removed from V and 8 bases from J, the gap between germline ends came to 8 bases. Germline CDR1 SGHRS, CDR2 YFSETQ. CDR3 sequence reads: CASSWIGEKLFF. The DNA for the CDR3 is TGCGCCAGCAGCTGGATCGGGGAAAAACTGTTTTTT. Complete variable domain (other parts from reference TRBV5-1 and TRBJ1-4): KAGVTQTPRYLIKTRGQQVTLSCSPISGHRSVSWYQQTPGQGLQFLFEYFSETQRNKGNFPGRFSGRQFSNSRSEMNVSTLELGDSALYLCASSWIGEKLFFGSGTQLSVL.

This clonotype was seen a handful of times. Here the CDR3 DNA reads TGTGCCAGCACCTCCGACCGCCTGGGCGGCCCGAACCTCCGTAATGGCTACACCTTC. Its translation is CASTSDRLGGPNLRNGYTF. J is TRBJ1-2 and V is TRBV4-2; unclear D gene. Trimming cost V 7 bases and J 6 bases, with 33 bases left between them. CDR3 length: 19 residues. Germline V gives CDR1 LGHNA, CDR2 YNFKEQ.

This clonotype came up a few times. J is TRBJ1-2 and V is TRBV7-9, with D uncertain. Trimming left V 1 base short and J 8 bases short, with 11 bases between. The germline V gene encodes CDR1 SEHNR and CDR2 FQNEAQ (reference sequence). The CDR3 extends over 13 amino acids. CDR3 protein: CASSLDVVSGYTF. The CDR3 DNA reads TGTGCCAGCAGCTTAGACGTCGTGTCCGGCTACACCTTC.

This clonotype was observed once. The chain recombines TRBV7-2 with TRBJ2-3; either TRBD1 or TRBD2 may fit D (6 bases each). The CDR3 has 15 amino acids. The germline V and J ends were trimmed by 2 bases and 2 bases, with 11 bases remaining between them. Germline CDR1 is SGHTA and CDR2 is FQGNSA. CDR3 in DNA: TGTGCCAGCAGCTTAAGGGGGGATATCACAGATACGCAGTATTTT. The encoded protein is CASSLRGDITDTQYF. Together with reference TRBV7-2 and TRBJ2-3, the CDR3 gives the full variable domain: GAGVSQSPSNKVTEKGKDVELRCDPISGHTALYWYRQSLGQGLEFLIYFQGNSAPDKSGLPSDRFSAERTGGSVSTLTIQRTQQEDSAVYLCASSLRGDITDTQYFGPGTRLTVL.

J is TRBJ2-1 and V is TRBV29-1, with TRBD1 as a possible D gene (6 bases). The germline V and J ends were trimmed by 3 bases and 6 bases, with 15 bases remaining between them. The CDR3 has 14 amino acids. The germline V gene has CDR1 SQVTM and CDR2 ANQGSEA. The CDR3 DNA reads as TGCAGCGTTGAGAGGACGGGACACGGCAATGAGCAGTTCTTC. Translating gives CSVERTGHGNEQFF.

The chain uses TRBV28 and TRBJ1-5; 7 bases match TRBD1. CDR3 length: 14 amino acids. Germline V lookup: CDR1 MDHEN, CDR2 SYDVKM. With V trimmed by 9 bases and J by 0 bases, 5 bases remained unmatched. CDR3 in amino acids: CASTGAPSNQPQHF. CDR3 coding DNA: TGTGCCAGTACAGGGGCCCCTAGCAATCAGCCCCAGCATTTT.

CDR3 bases: TGTGCCAGCAGCTTCTCAGGGGGCTCGGAGGGGTCCGGGGAGCTGTTTTTT. Translation: CASSFSGGSEGSGELFF. This chain links TRBV7-2 with TRBJ2-2; 8 bases align to TRBD1. V lost 3 bases to trimming and J lost 6 bases; unmatched junction nucleotides: 12. Germline-derived CDR1 and CDR2 are SGHTA and FQGNSA. This CDR3 has 17 amino acids.

This clonotype occurred a few times. The V gene is TRBV12-3 or TRBV12-4, the J gene TRBJ2-2, with D possibly TRBD1 on 5 matching bases. V was trimmed by 6 bases and J by 6 bases, leaving 11 bases between them. The CDR3 runs 13 residues. Written as DNA, the CDR3 is TGTGCCAGCAGACCCAGGGATTCCGGGGAGCTGTTTTTT. Translating gives CASRPRDSGELFF.

This clonotype was observed at least ten times. The chain couples TRBV27 to TRBJ2-7, with 8 nucleotides matching TRBD2. Trimming took 2 bases from V and 0 from J; bases not matched to a gene: 9. The CDR3 consists of 17 residues. Germline V gene data show CDR1 as MNHEY and CDR2 as SMNVEV (reference sequence). The CDR3 DNA reads as TGTGCCAGCAGTTTAAAGTTGGGCGGGGGGTTCTCCTACGAGCAGTACTTC. Protein product: CASSLKLGGGFSYEQYF.

The chain carries TRBV2 and TRBJ2-7; D may be TRBD2 (5 bases). The end of the DNA aligns better with TRBJ2-5, so the J call may be wrong. Germline V gives CDR1 SNHLY, CDR2 FYNNEI. CDR3 size: 12 residues. CDR3 region: CASILAGETQYF. Written as DNA, the CDR3 is TGTGCCAGCATTCTAGCTGGAGAGACCCAGTACTTC.

The chain is built from TRBV5-6 and TRBJ2-1; D is uncertain. The germline CDR1 and CDR2 sequences are SGHDT and YYEEEE. There are 16 residues in the CDR3. Trimming pared 0 bases from V and 4 bases from J, leaving 14 bases between. The chain's CDR3 is CASSLGLKPRYNEQFF. The CDR3 DNA reads TGTGCCAGCAGCTTGGGGTTGAAACCCAGGTACAATGAGCAGTTCTTC.